The 27 T cell receptor beta chains listed next were all sequenced from one sample in a study of blood T cell repertoires in COVID-19. Assay used: immunoSEQ multiplex PCR; TCRdb lists only in-frame clones, some missing. The data show around 100,000 clones, approximately 84% seen once. The sequenced sample was peripheral blood. Receptors originate from a human donor in a cohort sampled during active COVID-19.

This chain connects TRBV5-1 to TRBJ2-7; a possible D gene is TRBD2 (7 bases). V lost 4 bases to trimming and J lost 4 bases, with 21 bases between them. The CDR3 has 16 amino acids. Germline values: CDR1 SGHRS, CDR2 YFSETQ. CDR3 sequence (DNA): TGCGCCAGCAGCGCGGCCGGGACGAGGGGGGGATACGAGCAGTACTTC. It translates to CASSAAGTRGGYEQYF.

The DNA for the CDR3 is TGTGCCAGCAGTGCAGAGCGGGGGGGCGGGACAGATACGCAGTATTTT. Its protein product is CASSAERGGGTDTQYF. The genes are TRBV6-1 and TRBJ2-3, with TRBD2 identical over 10 bases. The V gene end was trimmed by 4 bases and the J gene end by 3 bases; junction bases not matched to a gene: 7. The CDR3 length is 16 residues. Per the germline V gene, CDR1 is MNHNS and CDR2 is SASEGT.

J is TRBJ2-1 and V is TRBV11-2, with D perhaps TRBD1 (6 bases). CDR1 SGHAT and CDR2 FQNNGV come from the germline V gene. CDR3 length: 15 amino acids. Trimming pared 2 bases from V and 8 bases from J, leaving 16 bases between. CDR3: CASSLRRDKSDEQFF. Written as DNA, the CDR3 is TGTGCCAGCAGCTTAAGAAGGGACAAGTCTGATGAGCAGTTCTTC.

V usage is TRBV5-1 and J usage is TRBJ1-1, with D hard to call. V gave up 6 bases and J gave up 1 base, with 10 bases separating them. Germline V gene data show CDR1 as SGHRS and CDR2 as YFSETQ. There are 13 residues in the CDR3. The chain's CDR3 is CASTPRENTEAFF. CDR3 DNA sequence: TGCGCCAGCACTCCGAGGGAGAACACTGAAGCTTTCTTT.

There are a few counts of this clone. The chain employs TRBV6-6 and TRBJ1-5; 7 bases are a match to TRBD1. CDR3 size: 15 residues. Germline V gives CDR1 MNHNY, CDR2 SVGAGI (reference sequence). Trimming took 6 bases from V and 7 from J; bases not matched to a gene: 12. The DNA for the CDR3 is TGTGCCAGCAGCTTACCGGGTCACAGGGGACAGCCCCAGCATTTT. It specifies CASSLPGHRGQPQHF.

This rearrangement joins TRBV5-1 to TRBJ1-1, with a tentative D call TRBD1 (6 bases). There are 13 residues in the CDR3. Trimming cost V 5 bases and J 5 bases, with 13 bases left between them. The germline CDR1 and CDR2 sequences are SGHRS and YFSETQ. The CDR3 DNA reads TGCGCCAGCAGAGACAGGAAGGGGACTGAAGCTTTCTTT. It specifies CASRDRKGTEAFF. Together with reference TRBV5-1 and TRBJ1-1, the CDR3 gives the full variable domain: KAGVTQTPRYLIKTRGQQVTLSCSPISGHRSVSWYQQTPGQGLQFLFEYFSETQRNKGNFPGRFSGRQFSNSRSEMNVSTLELGDSALYLCASRDRKGTEAFFGQGTRLTVV.

CDR3 sequence reads: CASSPGLADQDTQYF. The DNA for the CDR3 is TGTGCCAGTAGTCCGGGACTAGCGGACCAAGATACGCAGTATTTT. The chain employs TRBV19 and TRBJ2-3, with 11 bases that match TRBD2. The CDR3 runs 15 residues. CDR1 and CDR2 (germline): LNHDA, SQIVND (reference sequence). V shed 5 bases, J shed 5 bases, and the junction held 6 bases outside the gene matches.

This chain joins TRBV4-1 and TRBJ1-3, with 7 bases lining up with TRBD1. Germline lookup yields CDR1 MGHRA and CDR2 YSYEKL. Losses at the gene ends were 4 bases for V and 3 bases for J; bases not matched to a gene: 6. The CDR3 spans 15 residues. CDR3 residues: CASSPEGAVGNTIYF. The CDR3 nucleotides read TGCGCCAGCAGCCCGGAGGGGGCGGTTGGAAACACCATATATTTT.

The CDR3 region has the DNA TGCGCCAGCAGCCAAGATGGCGGGGGGGCCGGAGAGACCCAGTACTTC. Translated: CASSQDGGGAGETQYF. The V call is TRBV4-1, the J call TRBJ2-5; 9 bases agree with TRBD2. Trimming cost V 0 bases and J 4 bases; bases outside gene matches: 6. The length of the CDR3 is 16 residues. CDR1 and CDR2 (germline): MGHRA, YSYEKL.

CDR3 coding DNA: TGTGCCAGCAGCTTAGGGACAGGGGACCTCGGGCCCCAGCATTTT. Protein product: CASSLGTGDLGPQHF. This chain joins TRBV7-6 and TRBJ1-5; 9 nucleotides line up with TRBD1. CDR1 is SGHVS and CDR2 is FNYEAQ in the germline V gene. This CDR3 comprises 15 residues. The V segment lost 1 base and the J segment 9 bases; nucleotides outside the gene matches: 7.

The chain uses TRBV7-2 and TRBJ1-5; a possible D gene is TRBD1 (5 bases). V lost 1 base to trimming and J lost 7 bases, with 14 bases between them. The CDR3 sequence is 15 residues long. Germline CDR1 reads SGHTA; CDR2 reads FQGNSA. CDR3 protein: CASSLGGREGQPQHF. The CDR3 DNA is TGTGCCAGCAGCTTAGGTGGCAGGGAGGGACAGCCCCAGCATTTT.

The rearrangement links TRBV6-4 to TRBJ2-3; TRBD2 might be the D (5 bases). Germline V CDR1 and CDR2: MRHNA, SNTAGT. The CDR3 has 14 amino acids. V dropped 10 bases and J dropped 4 bases, with 18 bases sitting between them. This CDR3 is CAIHPPTSADTQYF. In nucleotides, the CDR3 is TGTGCCATCCACCCCCCTACTAGTGCAGATACGCAGTATTTT.

This chain joins TRBV19 and TRBJ2-2; 7 bases line up with TRBD1. V lost 6 bases and J lost 0; bases outside the gene matches: 4. CDR1 and CDR2 (germline): LNHDA, SQIVND (reference sequence). This CDR3 is built from 15 residues. CDR3 sequence reads: CASRSGTANTGELFF. The DNA of the CDR3 is TGTGCCAGTAGATCCGGGACAGCGAACACCGGGGAGCTGTTTTTT.

This sequence joins TRBV5-4 and TRBJ2-5; possibly TRBD2 for D (5 bases). Germline values: CDR1 SGHNT, CDR2 YYREEE (reference sequence). Trimming took 0 bases from V and 2 from J, leaving 14 bases between them. The length of the CDR3 is 16 residues. The CDR3, as DNA: TGTGCCAGCAGCTTGGAGGCTAGCCGATCGCAAGAGACCCAGTACTTC. It translates to CASSLEASRSQETQYF.

The genes are TRBV30 and TRBJ2-3, with TRBD1 identical over 8 bases. The CDR3 runs to 15 residues. Germline loops: CDR1 GTSNPN, CDR2 SVGIG (reference sequence). Germline trimming cut 1 base from V and 1 base from J; bases unmatched to any gene: 4. The CDR3 protein is CAWSAQGAGTDTQYF. In nucleotides, the CDR3 is TGTGCCTGGAGTGCCCAGGGGGCCGGCACAGATACGCAGTATTTT.

As regards this clone: Other DNA sequences from this sample encode an identical CDR3 as well. The chain carries TRBV28 and TRBJ1-4; 8 bases map to TRBD1. Per germline, CDR1 MDHEN and CDR2 SYDVKM. CDR3 length: 15 amino acids. The ends lost 5 bases at V and 8 bases at J; junction bases unmatched: 10. Written as DNA, the CDR3 is TGTGCCAGCAGTCCTTCGACAGGGGTCCGAGAAAAACTGTTTTTT. Translated, it gives CASSPSTGVREKLFF.

This clone was counted once. The V and J genes are TRBV11-2 and TRBJ2-1; possibly TRBD1 for D (7 bases). Looked up from germline, CDR1 is SGHAT and CDR2 is FQNNGV. Trimming shortened V by 5 bases and J by 4 bases, and 15 bases separated the two germline ends. The CDR3 is made up of 15 amino acids. As DNA, the CDR3 is TGTGCCAGCAGCGCGGGGACAGACCCATACAATGAGCAGTTCTTC. Amino acid sequence: CASSAGTDPYNEQFF.

The J gene is TRBJ1-4, the V gene TRBV4-1; a weak D match, TRBD1 (5 bases). The CDR3 length is 16 residues. The V end lost 1 base, the J end lost 5 bases, and 14 bases lay between the germline ends. Germline CDR1 reads MGHRA; CDR2 reads YSYEKL. In DNA form, the CDR3 reads TGCGCCAGCAGCCAAGCCGGAAGGGGTATAAATGAAAAACTGTTTTTT. This encodes CASSQAGRGINEKLFF.

The chain is built from TRBV25-1 and TRBJ2-7; 11 bases are a match to TRBD1. CDR3 size: 14 residues. Looked up from germline, CDR1 is MGHDK and CDR2 is SYGVNS. V shed 6 bases and J 4 bases; nucleotides not matched to a gene: 5. The CDR3 spells CASRGDRGKYEQYF. CDR3 DNA sequence: TGTGCCAGCAGGGGGGACAGGGGGAAATACGAGCAGTACTTC.

This chain links TRBV12-3 or TRBV12-4 with TRBJ2-4, with TRBD1 matching 7 bases. With V trimmed by 7 bases and J by 7 bases, 7 bases remained unmatched. The CDR3 sequence is 13 residues long. CDR3 sequence: CASTMTGTNIQYF. Here the CDR3 DNA reads TGTGCCAGCACCATGACAGGGACGAACATTCAGTACTTC.

The chain combines TRBV28 with TRBJ1-5; D may be TRBD1 (5 bases). The CDR3 has 16 residues. Germline V CDR1 and CDR2: MDHEN, SYDVKM. V gave up 5 bases and J gave up 2 bases, with 16 bases separating them. The CDR3 loop is CASSGPGGSGNQPQHF. Here the CDR3 DNA reads TGTGCCAGCAGTGGTCCGGGGGGAAGTGGCAATCAGCCCCAGCATTTT.

The V call is TRBV7-7, the J call TRBJ2-5; D perhaps matches TRBD2 (7 bases). CDR3 length equals 15 residues. Per germline, CDR1 SSHAT and CDR2 FNYEAQ (reference sequence). V was shortened by 5 bases and J by 5 bases, with 18 bases between the two germline ends. CDR3 sequence: CASSPRRGREETQYF. DNA for the CDR3: TGTGCCAGCAGCCCGAGGCGGGGGCGCGAGGAGACCCAGTACTTC.

This clone was counted a few times. The rearrangement links TRBV3-1 (or the pseudogene TRBV3-2) to TRBJ1-1; 11 bases are a match to TRBD1. The CDR3 is 18 amino acids. Germline CDR1 LGHDT, CDR2 YNNKEL (reference sequence). Unmatched junction bases numbered 10, after V lost 1 base and J lost 3 bases. The CDR3 DNA is TGTGCCAGCAGCCAAGCGTCCGGACAGGGGGCGTCGGACACTGAAGCTTTCTTT. As protein: CASSQASGQGASDTEAFF.

V gene TRBV28 combines with J gene TRBJ2-3, with D perhaps matching TRBD1 (6 bases). This CDR3 region has 15 residues. V lost 4 bases and J lost 7, with 18 bases in between. The germline V gene has CDR1 MDHEN and CDR2 SYDVKM. The CDR3 region is CASSSGDKLVHTQYF. Here the CDR3 DNA reads TGTGCCAGCAGTTCAGGGGACAAATTAGTACATACGCAGTATTTT.

In its sample, this clone is medium-sized. The rearrangement uses TRBV4-1 and TRBJ1-6; the match to TRBD1 covers 7 bases. The ends lost 6 bases at V and 10 bases at J; junction bases unmatched: 6. The CDR3 is 13 amino acids. Germline CDR1 is MGHRA and CDR2 is YSYEKL. CDR3: CASSKQGNSPLHF. Written as DNA, the CDR3 is TGCGCCAGCAGTAAACAGGGGAACTCACCCCTCCACTTT.

The chain couples TRBV24-1 to TRBJ2-3; a possible D gene is TRBD2 (7 bases). The ends were cut back, 7 bases at V and 0 bases at J, with 13 bases in the middle. Germline-derived CDR1 and CDR2 are KGHDR and SFDVKD. The CDR3 is made up of 15 amino acids. The CDR3, as DNA: TGTGCCACCAGCGAAAGGGGGGGAAGCACAGATACGCAGTATTTT. Protein sequence: CATSERGGSTDTQYF.

This chain connects TRBV6-5 to TRBJ1-2; D is unclear. The CDR3 is made up of 15 amino acids. With 4 bases removed from V and 2 bases from J, the gap between germline ends came to 14 bases. Germline values: CDR1 MNHEY, CDR2 SVGAGI. CDR3 protein: CASSSTRERNYGYTF. The CDR3 bases are TGTGCCAGCAGTTCAACAAGGGAGCGAAACTATGGCTACACCTTC.